This TCR beta chain stems from a study of blood T cells in healthy people across ages. Study-wide findings and caveats: The study could not conclusively compare naive and antigen-experienced cells, given its unsorted PBMCs.

For the second PCR, which ran for roughly 6 to 12 cycles, a sample-barcoded 5' primer and a J-beta primer mix were used. The template-switch adaptor was a 5' adaptor with 12 random nucleotides. It tagged each cDNA molecule. From each sample, at least 2.5 million paired-end reads containing CDR3 were obtained. TCRdb re-called the 5' RACE reads with MiXCR, one entry per CDR3 protein. The data show hundreds of thousands of distinct CDR3 sequences, approximately 49% seen once. A few counts support this clonotype. What it recognizes is unknown. The TCR originated in a woman aged 55-70 years in good health. The sequenced material came from blood.

DNA of the CDR3: TGCAGCGTTGCTGTAACGACAGAGTACGGCTACACCTTC. Translating gives CSVAVTTEYGYTF. The rearrangement links TRBV29-1 to TRBJ1-2; possibly TRBD1 for D (5 bases). The V gene's germline CDR1 is SQVTM and CDR2 ANQGSEA. Trimming took off 4 bases at V and 8 bases at J, with 17 bases between the two ends. This CDR3 is built from 13 residues. Using reference TRBV29-1 and TRBJ1-2 for the parts outside the CDR3, the full variable domain is SAVISQKPSRDICQRGTSLTIQCQVDSQVTMMFWYRQQPGQSLTLIATANQGSEATYESGFVIDKFPISRPNLTFSTLTVSNMSPEDSSIYLCSVAVTTEYGYTFGSGTRLTVV.